What follows are 5 T cell receptor beta chains derived from one specimen sequenced in a study of T-cell reconstitution after alpha-beta-depleted transplantation in children. It was with unique molecular identifiers that the TCRbeta library was prepared. One entry per CDR3 protein, called by TCRdb with MiXCR from the PCR reads. The repertoire holds a few hundred thousand distinct CDR3 sequences, with around 9.7% as singletons. Sequenced here: PBMCs from the stem cell graft donor, sampled from the stem cell graft. Receptors originate from a human donor who donated a stem cell graft to a child with SCID.

This clonotype was counted many times. The chain joins TRBV6-5 to TRBJ2-1; TRBD1 or TRBD2 may be the D gene (5 bases each). Germline assignment: CDR1 MNHEY and CDR2 SVGAGI. Trimming took off 10 bases at V and 6 bases at J, with 22 bases between the two ends. The CDR3 has 15 amino acids. The CDR3 DNA reads as TGTGCCATCCGGGACGCATCCTACAACTCCAATGAGCAGTTCTTC. Amino acids: CAIRDASYNSNEQFF.

The table lists this clonotype with many counts. DNA for the CDR3: TGCGCCAGCAGCCACACATACCAAAACAATGAGCAGTTCTTC. This codes for CASSHTYQNNEQFF. The rearrangement joins TRBV5-1 to TRBJ2-1, with D uncertain. The CDR3 contains 14 residues. CDR1 and CDR2 (germline): SGHRS, YFSETQ. V was pared by 4 bases and J by 5 bases, with 13 bases between.

This clonotype was recorded many times. The V gene is TRBV15, the J gene TRBJ2-1, with a tentative D call TRBD2 (6 bases). This CDR3 has 15 residues. The germline gives CDR1 LNHNV, CDR2 YYDKDF (reference sequence). Trimming took 0 bases from V and 4 from J, leaving 10 bases between them. CDR3 nucleotide sequence: TGTGCCACCAGCAGAGATCTCGGGGGTTACAATGAGCAGTTCTTC. This sequence encodes CATSRDLGGYNEQFF. Variable domain in full (rest from reference TRBV15 and TRBJ2-1): DAMVIQNPRYQVTQFGKPVTLSCSQTLNHNVMYWYQQKSSQAPKLLFHYYDKDFNNEADTPDNFQSRRPNTSFCFLDIRSPGLGDTAMYLCATSRDLGGYNEQFFGPGTRLTVL.

This clonotype has at least ten counts. The chain recombines TRBV5-1 with TRBJ2-3; D could derive from TRBD1 or TRBD2 (5 bases each). The V end was cut by 1 base, the J end by 8 bases, with 20 bases between. CDR3 length equals 16 residues. CDR1 and CDR2 from the germline V gene are SGHRS and YFSETQ. The CDR3 DNA sequence: TGCGCCAGCAGCTTGATGGGGGATCCGAAGAAGGGTACGCAGTATTTT. As protein: CASSLMGDPKKGTQYF.

This sequence joins TRBV12-3 or TRBV12-4 and TRBJ2-7; 10 positions agree with TRBD2. CDR3 size: 15 residues. With V trimmed by 5 bases and J by 1 base, 5 bases remained unmatched. The CDR3 nucleotides read TGTGCCAGCAGTCTAACTAGCGGGGAGTCCTACGAGCAGTACTTC. Amino acids: CASSLTSGESYEQYF.